Presented here are 27 T cell receptor beta chains from one specimen sequenced in a study of response to subunit inactivated influenza vaccine. TCRdb itself ran the RT-PCR reads through MiXCR, one entry per CDR3 protein. This sample has about half a million distinct CDR3 sequences, with 6% to 9% found just once. Material: PBMCs from blood, obtained about 23 months after vaccination. Receptors originate from a man aged 45-69 years who received an inactivated influenza vaccine.

This clonotype was found a few times. The gene calls are TRBV20-1 and TRBJ2-3, with 7 bases that match TRBD1. Germline CDR1 reads DFQATT; CDR2 reads SNEGSKA (reference sequence). V gave up 4 bases and J gave up 6 bases; unmatched junction bases: 13. CDR3 length: 15 amino acids. DNA for the CDR3: TGCAGTGCTACCAGCGGTAGGGGGCAATTGGATACGCAGTATTTT. Translating gives CSATSGRGQLDTQYF.

This clonotype has only a few counts. The rearrangement joins TRBV6-2 or TRBV6-3 to TRBJ1-1, with 9 positions matching TRBD1. This CDR3 is 15 amino acids long. V was clipped by 0 bases and J by 1 base; unmatched bases: 0. Germline values: CDR1 MNHEY, CDR2 SVGEGT. The CDR3 DNA sequence: TGTGCCAGCAGTTACTCGGGACAGGGGAACACTGAAGCTTTCTTT. It specifies CASSYSGQGNTEAFF.

This clonotype was picked up a small number of times. The CDR3 nucleotides are TGTGCCATCAGTGAAAAACAAGTCGGGAACACTGAAGCTTTCTTT. As protein: CAISEKQVGNTEAFF. V and J are TRBV10-3 and TRBJ1-1; the D is unclear. V was pared by 3 bases and J by 1 base, with 12 bases between. The CDR3 contains 15 residues. The germline V gene has CDR1 ENHRY and CDR2 SYGVKD.

This clonotype was counted between two and nine times. V usage is TRBV20-1 and J usage is TRBJ1-4; D is unresolved. This CDR3 has 12 residues. The V gene's germline CDR1 is DFQATT and CDR2 SNEGSKA (reference sequence). The ends were cut back, 5 bases at V and 7 bases at J, with 11 bases in the middle. The CDR3 region is CSARQPGEKLFF. The CDR3 region has the DNA TGCAGTGCTCGCCAACCAGGTGAAAAACTGTTTTTT.

This clonotype appeared a few times. For the CDR3, the DNA is TGCGCCAGCCGGCGGGCTAGCGGGGGCACCGGGGAGCTGTTTTTT. Protein: CASRRASGGTGELFF. This chain uses TRBV5-1 with TRBJ2-2; 10 positions agree with TRBD2. The CDR3 spans 15 residues. The germline V gene encodes CDR1 SGHRS and CDR2 YFSETQ. The V gene end was trimmed by 7 bases and the J gene end by 4 bases; junction bases not matched to a gene: 7.

CDR3 amino acids: CASRRDLNTGELFF. DNA of the CDR3: TGTGCCAGCAGGAGGGACCTGAACACCGGGGAGCTGTTTTTT. This chain joins TRBV2 and TRBJ2-2; tentatively, D is TRBD1 or TRBD2 (5 bases each). Per the germline V gene, CDR1 is SNHLY and CDR2 is FYNNEI. V shed 6 bases and J shed 1 base, with 9 bases lying between them. The CDR3 length is 14 residues.

There are a few counts of this clonotype. V and J are TRBV6-1 and TRBJ1-1; a weak D match, TRBD1 (5 bases). CDR3 length equals 17 residues. Trimming pared 7 bases from V and 0 bases from J, leaving 21 bases between. CDR1 MNHNS and CDR2 SASEGT come from the germline V gene. DNA of the CDR3: TGTGCCAGCATGCCCGACGCGAGGGGCAGCATGAACACTGAAGCTTTCTTT. Protein sequence: CASMPDARGSMNTEAFF.

This clonotype appeared a few times. The chain employs TRBV20-1 and TRBJ2-3, with D possibly matching TRBD2 (6 bases). Germline CDR1 reads DFQATT; CDR2 reads SNEGSKA (reference sequence). The CDR3 length is 14 residues. The CDR3 loop is CSAGKGASTDTQYF. The CDR3 coding sequence is TGCAGCGCGGGGAAAGGCGCCAGCACAGATACGCAGTATTTT.

The chain uses TRBV9 and TRBJ1-1, with D maybe TRBD1 (6 bases). Trimming removed 0 bases at V and 1 base at J, with 13 bases between. The CDR3 sequence is 16 residues long. Germline assignment: CDR1 SGDLS and CDR2 YYNGEE. The CDR3 protein is CASSVEAGAGNTEAFF. The DNA of the CDR3 is TGTGCCAGCAGCGTAGAGGCAGGGGCGGGGAACACTGAAGCTTTCTTT.

This clonotype has a handful of counts. This chain's CDR3 is CATLDQMNTEAFF. CDR3 nucleotides: TGTGCCACCCTCGACCAAATGAACACTGAAGCTTTCTTT. The chain employs TRBV18 and TRBJ1-1; D unresolved. This CDR3 is built from 13 residues. Germline-derived CDR1 and CDR2 are KGHSH and LQKENI. The ends were cut back, 10 bases at V and 0 bases at J, with 12 bases in the middle.

The sample holds many counts of this clonotype. The chain recombines TRBV20-1 with TRBJ1-4; a weak D match, TRBD1 (5 bases). V dropped 6 bases and J dropped 6 bases, with 11 bases sitting between them. There are 12 residues in the CDR3. Germline assignment: CDR1 DFQATT and CDR2 SNEGSKA (reference sequence). The CDR3 region is CSAHGGDEKLFF. The DNA of the CDR3 is TGCAGTGCCCACGGGGGGGATGAAAAACTGTTTTTT.

This clonotype was counted between two and nine times. The rearrangement joins TRBV6-5 to TRBJ2-7, with no clear D. This CDR3 is built from 13 residues. Germline V gene data show CDR1 as MNHEY and CDR2 as SVGAGI. V lost 4 bases to trimming and J lost 3 bases, with 10 bases between them. In DNA form, the CDR3 reads TGTGCCAGCAGTTCACTGGGTTTCTACGAGCAGTACTTC. It is translated as CASSSLGFYEQYF.

This clonotype has ten or more counts. The J gene is TRBJ2-1, the V gene TRBV4-3; 12 bases match TRBD2. After removal of 0 bases from V and 7 bases from J, the junction contained 7 bases not matched to a gene. CDR1 is LGHNA, CDR2 YSLEER, per germline. The CDR3 is 17 residues long. In nucleotides, the CDR3 is TGCGCCAGCAGCCAAGAGGCTAGCGGGGGGGTAGTTAATGAGCAGTTCTTC. Its protein is CASSQEASGGVVNEQFF.

This clonotype showed up just a few times. CDR3 nucleotide sequence: TGCAGCGTTCGGACAGCCTCCTACGAGCAGTACTTC. Protein sequence: CSVRTASYEQYF. This chain joins TRBV29-1 and TRBJ2-7; D possibly corresponds to TRBD1 (6 bases). This CDR3 is 12 amino acids long. V was clipped by 5 bases and J by 0 bases, with 8 bases between them. Germline V gene sequence: CDR1 SQVTM, CDR2 ANQGSEA.

The CDR3, as DNA: TGCAGTGCTAGTCAGGCAGACGGCACAGATACGCAGTATTTT. Encoded protein: CSASQADGTDTQYF. V is TRBV20-1 and J is TRBJ2-3; D not resolved. From germline, CDR1 is DFQATT and CDR2 SNEGSKA (reference sequence). Trimming took 3 bases from V and 1 from J, leaving 11 bases between them. The CDR3 runs 14 residues.

This clonotype came up many times. The chain uses TRBV7-8 and TRBJ1-1; TRBD1 agrees at 7 bases. The CDR3 has 14 residues. Trimming at V came to 5 bases and at J to 5 bases, leaving 8 bases not matched to a gene. Germline V gene sequence: CDR1 SGHVS, CDR2 FQNEAQ. The CDR3 is CASSVMGTATEAFF. CDR3 DNA sequence: TGTGCCAGCAGCGTAATGGGGACAGCGACTGAAGCTTTCTTT.

There are many counts of this clonotype. This chain joins TRBV5-1 and TRBJ2-2; the match to TRBD2 covers 14 bases. CDR3 length equals 16 residues. Germline loops: CDR1 SGHRS, CDR2 YFSETQ. J was trimmed by 8 bases and V by 4 bases; bases with no gene match: 7. For the CDR3, the DNA is TGCGCCAGCAGCGTAACGGGACTAGCGGGAGCAGGGGAGCTGTTTTTT. It encodes CASSVTGLAGAGELFF.

This sequence joins TRBV6-2 or TRBV6-3 and TRBJ2-6, with D possibly TRBD2 on 5 matching bases. Trimming took 6 bases from V and 0 from J, leaving 15 bases between them. Germline lookup yields CDR1 MNHEY and CDR2 SVGEGT. The CDR3 loop spans 17 amino acids. The CDR3 bases are TGTGCCAGCAGACTAGTTCAGGTTCGCTCTGGGGCCAACGTCCTGACTTTC. Its protein product is CASRLVQVRSGANVLTF.

The DNA for the CDR3 is TGTGCCAGCAGCCAGGCCGGGACTAGCGGGAGCTACTACAATGAGCAGTTCTTC. Its translation: CASSQAGTSGSYYNEQFF. The chain recombines TRBV4-2 with TRBJ2-1; 14 positions agree with TRBD2. Per the germline V gene, CDR1 is LGHNA and CDR2 is YNFKEQ. The trim removed 3 bases at V and 3 bases at J, leaving 7 bases unmatched. This CDR3 contains 18 residues.

This clonotype was found many times. This sequence joins TRBV29-1 and TRBJ2-2; TRBD2 matches 8 bases. The V gene's germline CDR1 is SQVTM and CDR2 ANQGSEA. This CDR3 region has 13 residues. With 4 bases clipped from V and 4 bases from J, the junction kept 2 bases outside the gene matches. CDR3 nucleotides: TGCAGCGTTGGCCTAGCGGGCACCGGGGAGCTGTTTTTT. Residues: CSVGLAGTGELFF.

This chain connects TRBV5-1 to TRBJ2-2, with 9 bases matching TRBD2. V gave up 4 bases and J gave up 4 bases; unmatched junction bases: 8. This CDR3 contains 16 residues. Germline CDR1 is SGHRS and CDR2 is YFSETQ. The CDR3 loop is CASSQGDSGSTGELFF. The CDR3 DNA follows: TGCGCCAGCAGCCAGGGGGATAGCGGGAGCACCGGGGAGCTGTTTTTT.

This clonotype was counted a few times. The chain uses TRBV27 and TRBJ1-1, with a tentative D call TRBD1 (6 bases). The V end lost 3 bases, the J end lost 4 bases, and 15 bases lay between the germline ends. The germline V gene has CDR1 MNHEY and CDR2 SMNVEV (reference sequence). The CDR3 is 15 residues long. This CDR3 reads CASSFSAGGRTEAFF. The CDR3 DNA sequence: TGTGCCAGCAGTTTCTCGGCGGGGGGCCGCACTGAAGCTTTCTTT.

This clonotype came up a few times. CDR3 region: CASSQADVSYNEQFF. DNA for the CDR3: TGCGCCAGCAGCCAAGCCGATGTTTCCTACAATGAGCAGTTCTTC. J is TRBJ2-1 and V is TRBV4-1; no clear D gene. The CDR3 loop spans 15 amino acids. The V gene lost 1 base and the J gene lost 1 base, with 8 bases spanning the gap. Germline values: CDR1 MGHRA, CDR2 YSYEKL.

This clonotype showed up many times. This sequence joins TRBV5-5 and TRBJ1-6; 9 bases match TRBD1. CDR1 SGHKS and CDR2 YYEKEE come from the germline V gene (reference sequence). Trimming at V came to 3 bases and at J to 7 bases, leaving 5 bases not matched to a gene. CDR3 length: 15 residues. CDR3 sequence: CASSWGTGPNSPLHF. In DNA form, the CDR3 reads TGTGCCAGCAGCTGGGGGACAGGGCCAAATTCACCCCTCCACTTT.

This chain links TRBV2 with TRBJ2-7; TRBD1 matches 10 bases. The CDR3 is 15 amino acids. The ends lost 6 bases at V and 3 bases at J; junction bases unmatched: 8. CDR1 SNHLY and CDR2 FYNNEI come from the germline V gene. The CDR3 is CASRTDRGLSYEQYF. Written as DNA, the CDR3 is TGTGCCAGCAGAACCGACAGGGGGCTTAGCTACGAGCAGTACTTC.

The chain uses TRBV12-3 or TRBV12-4 and TRBJ2-2; TRBD1 or TRBD2 may be the D gene (7 bases each). This CDR3 is 16 amino acids long. V was cut by 7 bases and J by 6 bases, with 21 bases left in between. This CDR3 reads CASTLGRGRDAGELFF. The CDR3 DNA reads TGTGCCAGCACCCTTGGGAGGGGGCGAGACGCCGGGGAGCTGTTTTTT.

This clonotype was observed many times. The chain carries TRBV12-3 or TRBV12-4 and TRBJ2-3, with a weak D call TRBD2 (5 bases). The CDR3 runs 13 residues. Deletions cut 6 bases from V and 3 bases from J, with 10 bases between. Here the CDR3 reads CASSSRGTDTQYF. The DNA of the CDR3 is TGTGCCAGCAGCTCCCGAGGGACAGATACGCAGTATTTT.